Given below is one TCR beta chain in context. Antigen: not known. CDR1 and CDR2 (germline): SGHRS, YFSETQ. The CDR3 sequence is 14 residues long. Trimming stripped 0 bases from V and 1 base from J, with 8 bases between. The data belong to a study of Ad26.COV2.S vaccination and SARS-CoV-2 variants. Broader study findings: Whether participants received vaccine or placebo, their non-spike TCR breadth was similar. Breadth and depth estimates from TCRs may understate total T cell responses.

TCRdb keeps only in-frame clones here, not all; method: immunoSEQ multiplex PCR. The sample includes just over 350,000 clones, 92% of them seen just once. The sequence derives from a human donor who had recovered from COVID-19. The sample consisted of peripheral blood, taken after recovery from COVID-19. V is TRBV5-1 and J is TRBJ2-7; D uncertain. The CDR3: CASSLADGSYEQYF. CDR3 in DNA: TGCGCCAGCAGCTTGGCCGACGGTTCCTACGAGCAGTACTTC.